This T cell receptor beta chain was identified in a study of molecular identifiers for immune sequencing clone quantification. The length of the CDR3 is 15 residues. Germline CDR1 DFQATT, CDR2 SNEGSKA (reference sequence). A word on this clonotype: At one end the junction does not follow the germline gene, possibly because of a read error.

TCRdb reprocessed the PCR reads via MiXCR and lists one record per CDR3 protein. Of roughly 630,000 distinct CDR3 sequences listed, roughly 23% are singletons. Sequences were obtained from naive CD8+ T cells from blood, with Jurkat cell RNA spiked in. Sample subset: FACS-sorted CD8+CD4-CCR7+CD45RA+ naive T cells. The V and J genes are TRBV20-1 and TRBJ2-1; TRBD2 agrees at 9 bases. This TCR was recovered from a human donor in good health. Some libraries in this study had Jurkat cell RNA spiked in. The CDR3 bases are TGCAGTGCTAGACTCGAAGGCGGGAGGGGTAATGAGCAGCTCTTC. The encoded protein is CSARLEGGRGNEQLF.